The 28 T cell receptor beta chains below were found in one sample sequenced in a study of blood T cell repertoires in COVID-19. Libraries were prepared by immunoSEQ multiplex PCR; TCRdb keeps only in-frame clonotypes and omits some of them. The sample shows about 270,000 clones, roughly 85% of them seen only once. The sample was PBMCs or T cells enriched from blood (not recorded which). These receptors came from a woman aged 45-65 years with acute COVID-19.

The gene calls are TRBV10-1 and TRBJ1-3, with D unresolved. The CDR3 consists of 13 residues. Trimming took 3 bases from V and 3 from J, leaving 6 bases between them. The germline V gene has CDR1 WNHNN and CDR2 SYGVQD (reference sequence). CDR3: CASSDSSGNTIYF. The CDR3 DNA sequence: TGCGCCAGCAGTGATAGCAGTGGAAACACCATATATTTT.

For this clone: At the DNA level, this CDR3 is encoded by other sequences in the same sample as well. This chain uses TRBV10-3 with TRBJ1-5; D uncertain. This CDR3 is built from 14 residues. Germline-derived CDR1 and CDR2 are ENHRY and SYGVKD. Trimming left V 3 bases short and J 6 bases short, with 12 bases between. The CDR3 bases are TGTGCCATCAGTGATCCCCGTGGAGGTCAGCCCCAGCATTTT. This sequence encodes CAISDPRGGQPQHF.

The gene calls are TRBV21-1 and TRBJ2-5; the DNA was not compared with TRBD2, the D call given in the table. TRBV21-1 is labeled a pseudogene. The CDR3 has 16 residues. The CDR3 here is CASSKMGRGAQETQYF. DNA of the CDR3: TGTGCCAGCAGCAAAATGGGGCGGGGGGCCCAAGAGACCCAGTACTTC.

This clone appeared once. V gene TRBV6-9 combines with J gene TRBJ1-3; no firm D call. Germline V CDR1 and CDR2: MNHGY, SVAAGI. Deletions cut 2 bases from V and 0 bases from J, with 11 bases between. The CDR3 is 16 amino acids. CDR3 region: CASSYPAAPSGNTIYF. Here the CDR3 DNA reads TGTGCCAGCAGTTATCCGGCGGCCCCCTCTGGAAACACCATATATTTT.

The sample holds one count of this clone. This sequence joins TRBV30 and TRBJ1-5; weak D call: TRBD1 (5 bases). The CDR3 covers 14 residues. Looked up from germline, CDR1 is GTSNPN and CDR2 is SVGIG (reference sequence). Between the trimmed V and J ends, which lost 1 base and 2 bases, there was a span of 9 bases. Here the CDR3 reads CAWSGKQGNQPQHF. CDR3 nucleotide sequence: TGTGCCTGGAGTGGTAAACAGGGCAATCAGCCCCAGCATTTT. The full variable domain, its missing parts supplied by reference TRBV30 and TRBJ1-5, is SQTIHQWPATLVQPVGSPLSLECTVEGTSNPNLYWYRQAAGRGLQLLFYSVGIGQISSEVPQNLSASRPQDRQFILSSKKLLLSDSGFYLCAWSGKQGNQPQHFGDGTRLSIL.

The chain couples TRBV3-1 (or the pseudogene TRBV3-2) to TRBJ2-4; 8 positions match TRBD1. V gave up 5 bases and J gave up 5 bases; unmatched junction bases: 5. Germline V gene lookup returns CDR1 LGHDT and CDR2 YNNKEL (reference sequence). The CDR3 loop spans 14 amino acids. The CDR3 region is CASSERQGQNIQYF. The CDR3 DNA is TGTGCCAGCAGCGAAAGACAGGGGCAAAACATTCAGTACTTC.

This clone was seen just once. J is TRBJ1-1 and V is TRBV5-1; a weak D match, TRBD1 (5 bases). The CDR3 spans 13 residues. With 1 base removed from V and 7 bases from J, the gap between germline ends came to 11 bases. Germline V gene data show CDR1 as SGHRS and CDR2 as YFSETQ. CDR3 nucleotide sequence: TGCGCCAGCAGCTTGACAGGCGCCGTTGAAGCTTTCTTT. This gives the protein CASSLTGAVEAFF.

The CDR3 nucleotides are TGTGCAAGTCGCTTAGTACCCCGCGGGGGGGCCGGCGGGGAGCTGTTTTTT. This encodes CASRLVPRGGAGGELFF. The chain joins TRBV12-2 to TRBJ2-2; the table's D call of TRBD2 was not tested on the DNA. TRBV12-2 constitutes a pseudogene. CDR3 size: 17 residues.

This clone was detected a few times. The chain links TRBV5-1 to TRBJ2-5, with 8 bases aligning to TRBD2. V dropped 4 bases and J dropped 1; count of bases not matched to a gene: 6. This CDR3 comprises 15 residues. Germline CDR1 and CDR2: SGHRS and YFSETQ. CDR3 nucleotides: TGCGCCAGCAGCACAATTCTAGCGGGCCAAGAGACCCAGTACTTC. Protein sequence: CASSTILAGQETQYF.

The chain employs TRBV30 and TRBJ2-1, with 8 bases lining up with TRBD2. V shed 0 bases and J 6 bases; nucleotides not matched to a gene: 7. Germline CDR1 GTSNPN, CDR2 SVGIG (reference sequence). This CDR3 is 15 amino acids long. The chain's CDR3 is CAWSVRAGAGNEQFF. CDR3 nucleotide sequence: TGTGCCTGGAGTGTACGAGCGGGGGCCGGCAATGAGCAGTTCTTC.

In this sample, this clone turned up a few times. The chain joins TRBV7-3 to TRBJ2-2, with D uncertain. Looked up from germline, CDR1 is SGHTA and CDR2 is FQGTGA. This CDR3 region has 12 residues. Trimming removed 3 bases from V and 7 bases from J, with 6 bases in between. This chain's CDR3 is CASSFEDGELFF. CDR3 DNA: TGTGCCAGCAGCTTCGAGGACGGGGAGCTGTTTTTT.

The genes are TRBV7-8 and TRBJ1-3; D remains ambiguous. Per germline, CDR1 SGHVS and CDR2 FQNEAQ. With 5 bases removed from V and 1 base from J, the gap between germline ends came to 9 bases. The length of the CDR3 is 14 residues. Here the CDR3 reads CASSDRDSGNTIYF. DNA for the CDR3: TGTGCCAGCAGCGACCGGGATTCTGGAAACACCATATATTTT.

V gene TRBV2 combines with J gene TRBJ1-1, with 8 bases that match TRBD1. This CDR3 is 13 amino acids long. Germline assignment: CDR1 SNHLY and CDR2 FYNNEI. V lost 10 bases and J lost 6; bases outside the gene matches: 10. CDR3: CANQQTGAAEAFF. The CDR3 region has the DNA TGTGCCAACCAACAGACAGGGGCGGCTGAAGCTTTCTTT.

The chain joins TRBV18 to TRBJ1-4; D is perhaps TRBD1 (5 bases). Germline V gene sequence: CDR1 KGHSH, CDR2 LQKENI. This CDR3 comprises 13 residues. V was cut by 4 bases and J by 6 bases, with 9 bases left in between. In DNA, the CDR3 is TGTGCCAGCTCACAAGGGACTGATGAAAAACTGTTTTTT. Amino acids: CASSQGTDEKLFF.

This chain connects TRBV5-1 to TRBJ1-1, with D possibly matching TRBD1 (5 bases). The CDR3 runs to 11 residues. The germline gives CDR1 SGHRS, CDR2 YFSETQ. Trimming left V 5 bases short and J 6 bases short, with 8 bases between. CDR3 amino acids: CASSSGSEAFF. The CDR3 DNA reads TGCGCCAGCAGTTCAGGGTCTGAAGCTTTCTTT.

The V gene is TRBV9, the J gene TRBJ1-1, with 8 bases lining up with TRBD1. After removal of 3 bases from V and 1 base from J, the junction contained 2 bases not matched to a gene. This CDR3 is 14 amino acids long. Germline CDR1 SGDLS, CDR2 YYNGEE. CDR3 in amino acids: CASSGDRKNTEAFF. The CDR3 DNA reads TGTGCCAGCAGCGGGGACAGGAAGAACACTGAAGCTTTCTTT.

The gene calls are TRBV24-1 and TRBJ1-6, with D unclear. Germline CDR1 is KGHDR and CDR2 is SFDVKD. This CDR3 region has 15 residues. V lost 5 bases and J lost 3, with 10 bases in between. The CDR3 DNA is TGTGCCACCAGTGTCGGGAAACACTATAATTCACCCCTCCACTTT. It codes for CATSVGKHYNSPLHF.

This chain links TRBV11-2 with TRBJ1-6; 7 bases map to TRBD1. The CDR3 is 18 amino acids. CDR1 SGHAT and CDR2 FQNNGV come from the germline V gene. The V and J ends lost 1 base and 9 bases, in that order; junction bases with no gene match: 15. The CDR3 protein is CASSLVSPGQGVGSPLHF. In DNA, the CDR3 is TGTGCCAGCAGCTTAGTTTCCCCGGGGCAGGGGGTAGGTTCACCCCTCCACTTT.

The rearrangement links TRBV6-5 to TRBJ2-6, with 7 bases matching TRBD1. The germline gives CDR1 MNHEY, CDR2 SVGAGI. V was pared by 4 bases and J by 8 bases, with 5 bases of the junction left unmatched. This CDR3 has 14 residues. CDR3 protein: CASSSGQAPNVLTF. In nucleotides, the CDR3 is TGTGCCAGCAGTTCTGGACAGGCCCCCAACGTCCTGACTTTC.

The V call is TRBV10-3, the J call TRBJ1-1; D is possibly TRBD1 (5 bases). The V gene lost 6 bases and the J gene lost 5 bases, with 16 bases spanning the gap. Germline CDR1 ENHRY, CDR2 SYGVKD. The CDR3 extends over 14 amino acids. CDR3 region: CAISRPGTDTEAFF. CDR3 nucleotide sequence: TGTGCCATCAGCCGCCCCGGGACTGATACTGAAGCTTTCTTT.

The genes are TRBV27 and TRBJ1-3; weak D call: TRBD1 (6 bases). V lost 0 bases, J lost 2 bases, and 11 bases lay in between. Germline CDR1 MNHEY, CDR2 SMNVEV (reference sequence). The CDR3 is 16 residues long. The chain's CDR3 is CASSLSPRGTGNTIYF. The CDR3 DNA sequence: TGTGCCAGCAGTTTATCCCCGAGGGGGACTGGAAACACCATATATTTT.

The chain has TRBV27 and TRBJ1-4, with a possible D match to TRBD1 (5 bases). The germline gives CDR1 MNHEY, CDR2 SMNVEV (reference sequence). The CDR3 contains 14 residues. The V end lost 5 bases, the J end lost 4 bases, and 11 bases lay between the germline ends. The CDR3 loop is CASSRIGHNEKLFF. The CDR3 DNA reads TGTGCCAGCAGTCGAATCGGACATAATGAAAAACTGTTTTTT. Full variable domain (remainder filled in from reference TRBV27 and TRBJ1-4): EAQVTQNPRYLITVTGKKLTVTCSQNMNHEYMSWYRQDPGLGLRQIYYSMNVEVTDKGDVPEGYKVSRKEKRNFPLILESPSPNQTSLYFCASSRIGHNEKLFFGSGTQLSVL.

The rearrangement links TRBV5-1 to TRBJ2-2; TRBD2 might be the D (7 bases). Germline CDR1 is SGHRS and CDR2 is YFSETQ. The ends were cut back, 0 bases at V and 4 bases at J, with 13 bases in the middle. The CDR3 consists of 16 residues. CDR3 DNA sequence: TGCGCCAGCAGCTTGGCCCCGGGGGGCCCCACCGGGGAGCTGTTTTTT. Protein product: CASSLAPGGPTGELFF.

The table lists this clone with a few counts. CDR3 nucleotides: TGTGCCAGTAGTGGGTACAGGGGGGGCGTGAACACTGAAGCTTTCTTT. Protein product: CASSGYRGGVNTEAFF. This chain uses TRBV19 with TRBJ1-1; TRBD1 matches 8 bases. The CDR3 has 16 amino acids. Trimming at V came to 5 bases and at J to 0 bases, leaving 8 bases not matched to a gene. CDR1 and CDR2 from the germline V gene are LNHDA and SQIVND (reference sequence).

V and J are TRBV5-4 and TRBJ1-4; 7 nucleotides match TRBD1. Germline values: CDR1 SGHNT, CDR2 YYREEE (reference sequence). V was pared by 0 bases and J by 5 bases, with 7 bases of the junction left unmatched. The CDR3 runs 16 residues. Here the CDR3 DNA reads TGTGCCAGCAGCTTGGCCAATCGGGACAGAAATGAAAAACTGTTTTTT. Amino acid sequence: CASSLANRDRNEKLFF.

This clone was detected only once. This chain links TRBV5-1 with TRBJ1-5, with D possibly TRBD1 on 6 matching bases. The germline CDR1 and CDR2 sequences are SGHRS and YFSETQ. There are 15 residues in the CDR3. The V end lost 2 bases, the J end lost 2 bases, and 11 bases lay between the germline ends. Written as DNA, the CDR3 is TGCGCCAGCAGCTTAGGGGAGGGGGGCAATCAGCCCCAGCATTTT. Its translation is CASSLGEGGNQPQHF.

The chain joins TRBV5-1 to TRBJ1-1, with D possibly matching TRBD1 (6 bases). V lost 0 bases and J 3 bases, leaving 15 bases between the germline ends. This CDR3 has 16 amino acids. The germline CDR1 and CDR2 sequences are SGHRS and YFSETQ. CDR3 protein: CASSLVWHNRDTEAFF. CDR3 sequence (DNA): TGCGCCAGCAGCTTGGTGTGGCACAACAGGGACACTGAAGCTTTCTTT.

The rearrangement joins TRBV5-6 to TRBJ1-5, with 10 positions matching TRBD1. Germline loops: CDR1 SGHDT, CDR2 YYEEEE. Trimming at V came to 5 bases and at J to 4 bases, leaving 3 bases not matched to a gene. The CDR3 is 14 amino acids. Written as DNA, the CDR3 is TGTGCCAGCAGAAGACAGGGGGCGAATCAGCCCCAGCATTTT. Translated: CASRRQGANQPQHF.